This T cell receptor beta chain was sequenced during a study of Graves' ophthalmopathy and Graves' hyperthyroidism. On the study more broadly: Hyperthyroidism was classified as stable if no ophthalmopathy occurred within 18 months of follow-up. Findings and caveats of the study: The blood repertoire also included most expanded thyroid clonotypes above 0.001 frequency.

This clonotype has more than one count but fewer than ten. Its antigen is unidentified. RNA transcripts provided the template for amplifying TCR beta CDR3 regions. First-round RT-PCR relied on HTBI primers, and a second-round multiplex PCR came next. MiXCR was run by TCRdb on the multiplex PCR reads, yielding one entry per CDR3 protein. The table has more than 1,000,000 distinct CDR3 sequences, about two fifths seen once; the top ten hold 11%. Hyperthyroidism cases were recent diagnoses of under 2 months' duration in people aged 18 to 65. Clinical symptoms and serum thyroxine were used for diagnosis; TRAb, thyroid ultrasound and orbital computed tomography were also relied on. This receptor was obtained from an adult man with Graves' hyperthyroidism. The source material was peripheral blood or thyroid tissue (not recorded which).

The CDR3 DNA follows: TGTGCCAGCAGTATTAGGACTAGCGGGAGTAACGGGGAGCTGTTTTTT. Protein sequence: CASSIRTSGSNGELFF. This chain joins TRBV2 and TRBJ2-2; 13 nucleotides match TRBD2. J was trimmed by 7 bases and V by 5 bases; bases with no gene match: 7. Germline assignment: CDR1 SNHLY and CDR2 FYNNEI. CDR3 length equals 16 residues.